The clone carrying this TCR beta chain occurred a few times. The antigen is not known. The source of the sample is a study of shared clonotypes between healthy human individuals. Overall study results and limits: About 5% of naive CD4 clonotypes were common to several donors. Relative to their counterparts shared across all four donors, non-shared clonotypes exhibited diminished generation probabilities.

V was cut by 0 bases and J by 0 bases, with 9 bases left in between. CDR3 length equals 15 residues. Per the germline V gene, CDR1 is MNHEY and CDR2 is SMNVEV (reference sequence). Libraries were prepared by immunoSEQ multiplex PCR; TCRdb keeps only in-frame clonotypes and omits some of them. The sample contains just under 95,000 clones, approximately 75% of which appear only once. Donors included only healthy HIV-negative adults lacking recent acute infections or vaccinations. Within Nashville, Tennessee resided all donors, each a Caucasian adult. The V and J genes are TRBV27 and TRBJ2-7, with D hard to call. The sample was memory CD8+ T cells sorted from blood. The sample's subset: CD45RO+ cells pooled with CCR7-negative TemRA cells. The origin of this receptor is a man aged 25-40 years in good health. In DNA, the CDR3 is TGTGCCAGCAGTTTATCAGCCTTTAGCTCCTACGAGCAGTACTTC. Amino acids: CASSLSAFSSYEQYF.